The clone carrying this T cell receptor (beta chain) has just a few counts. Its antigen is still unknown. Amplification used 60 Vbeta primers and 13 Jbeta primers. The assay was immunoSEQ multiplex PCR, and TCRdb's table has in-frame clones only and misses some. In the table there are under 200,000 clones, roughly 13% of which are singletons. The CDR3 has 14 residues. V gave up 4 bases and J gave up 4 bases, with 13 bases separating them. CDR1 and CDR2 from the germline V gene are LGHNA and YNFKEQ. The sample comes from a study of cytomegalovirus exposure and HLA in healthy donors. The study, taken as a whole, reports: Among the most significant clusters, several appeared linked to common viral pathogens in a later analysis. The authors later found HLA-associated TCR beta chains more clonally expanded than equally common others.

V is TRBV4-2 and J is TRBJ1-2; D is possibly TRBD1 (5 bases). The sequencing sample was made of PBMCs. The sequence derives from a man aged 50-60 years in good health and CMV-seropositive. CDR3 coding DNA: TGTGCCAGCAGCCCCCCGGGGGACTCCTATGGCTACACCTTC. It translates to CASSPPGDSYGYTF.